This entry concerns a single TCR beta chain. Antigen unknown. This specimen belongs to a study of shared clonotypes between healthy human individuals. About the study: Used for every donor were three CD4 naive, three CD4 memory, two CD8 naive and one CD8 memory plate.

Per sorted-subset replicate PCR, input was 150 to 250 ng DNA, representing tens of thousands of T cell genomes. Clones were read by immunoSEQ multiplex PCR, and TCRdb kept only the in-frame ones, dropping some. The sample lists approximately 1.9 million clones, over 85% seen once, with 1.5% to 2% in the top ten. Overall study findings and caveats: Tissue TCR repertoires likely differ from these blood-only repertoires. Roughly 5% of naive CD4 clonotypes were shared across several donors.

The germline V gene has CDR1 SGHAT and CDR2 FQNNGV. This CDR3 contains 19 residues. V lost 0 bases, J lost 4 bases, and 24 bases lay in between. Terminally differentiated effector memory CD45RA+ cells were excluded from the naive CD8 cells, which were CD45RO-negative and positively selected for CCR7. This TCR came from a young man in good health. Some clones in this sample may be carry-over from other donors' samples. The material sequenced was naive CD8+ T cells from PBMCs. This rearrangement joins TRBV11-2 to TRBJ1-2; D perhaps matches TRBD1 (6 bases). DNA for the CDR3: TGTGCCAGCAGCTTAGACCGACCGATACAGGGATTCGTGGTCTATGGCTACACCTTC. The encoded protein is CASSLDRPIQGFVVYGYTF. The full variable domain, its missing parts supplied by reference TRBV11-2 and TRBJ1-2, is EAGVAQSPRYKIIEKRQSVAFWCNPISGHATLYWYQQILGQGPKLLIQFQNNGVVDDSQLPKDRFSAERLKGVDSTLKIQPAKLEDSAVYLCASSLDRPIQGFVVYGYTFGSGTRLTVV.